This T cell receptor beta chain stems from a study of monozygotic twins with cystic fibrosis. The study's findings and limits: Co-twins had the most similar V usage for 13 of 16 pairs, J for 8. Monozygotic CF twin pairs shared significantly more nucleotide-identical clonotypes than unrelated CF individuals did. Clonality was generally low (median about 0.01), higher in the most severe patients.

The V gene's germline CDR1 is SGHRS and CDR2 YFSETQ. V lost 1 base to trimming and J lost 4 bases, with 5 bases between them. This CDR3 is built from 13 residues. Data came from immunoSEQ multiplex PCR; TCRdb stores just in-frame clones and leaves some out. This repertoire shows some 9,600 clones, around 93% found once; its top ten account for roughly 5.6%. A word on this clone: Its matching antigen is unknown.

This clonotype was obtained from a boy between 2 and 15 years old with cystic fibrosis. This chain uses TRBV5-1 with TRBJ2-2; D is unclear. Input material: blood. The CDR3 protein is CASSLFPTGELFF. The CDR3 region has the DNA TGCGCCAGCAGCTTGTTTCCCACCGGGGAGCTGTTTTTT.